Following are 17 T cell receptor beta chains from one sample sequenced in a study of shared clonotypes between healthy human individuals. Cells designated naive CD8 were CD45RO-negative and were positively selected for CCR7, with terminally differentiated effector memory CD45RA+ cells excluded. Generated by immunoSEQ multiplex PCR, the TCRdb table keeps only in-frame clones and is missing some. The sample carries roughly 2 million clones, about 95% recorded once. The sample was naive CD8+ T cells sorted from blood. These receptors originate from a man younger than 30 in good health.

CDR3: CASEGANTEAFF. The CDR3 DNA is TGTGCCAGCGAAGGCGCAAACACTGAAGCTTTCTTT. The V call is TRBV7-6, the J call TRBJ1-1; D is uncertain. Trimming left V 8 bases short and J 2 bases short, with 9 bases between. Germline CDR1 reads SGHVS; CDR2 reads FNYEAQ. This CDR3 spans 12 amino acids.

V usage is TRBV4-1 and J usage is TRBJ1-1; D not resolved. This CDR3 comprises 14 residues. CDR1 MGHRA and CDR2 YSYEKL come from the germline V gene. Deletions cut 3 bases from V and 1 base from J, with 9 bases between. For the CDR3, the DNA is TGCGCCAGCAGCCAGTGGATAAGGAACACTGAAGCTTTCTTT. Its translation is CASSQWIRNTEAFF.

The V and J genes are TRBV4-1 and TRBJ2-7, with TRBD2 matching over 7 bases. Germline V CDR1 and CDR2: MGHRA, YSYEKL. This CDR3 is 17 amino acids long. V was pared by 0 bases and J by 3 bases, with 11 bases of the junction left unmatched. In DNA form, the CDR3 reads TGCGCCAGCAGCCAAGATCTGGGGGGGGTAGGAAGCTACGAGCAGTACTTC. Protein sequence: CASSQDLGGVGSYEQYF.

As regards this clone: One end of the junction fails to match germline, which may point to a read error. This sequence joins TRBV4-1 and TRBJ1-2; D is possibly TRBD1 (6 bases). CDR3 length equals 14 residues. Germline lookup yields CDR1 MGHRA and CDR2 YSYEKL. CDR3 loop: CANSQDPEGGGYTF. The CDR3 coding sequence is TGCGCCAACAGCCAAGATCCGGAGGGGGGTGGCTACACCTTC.

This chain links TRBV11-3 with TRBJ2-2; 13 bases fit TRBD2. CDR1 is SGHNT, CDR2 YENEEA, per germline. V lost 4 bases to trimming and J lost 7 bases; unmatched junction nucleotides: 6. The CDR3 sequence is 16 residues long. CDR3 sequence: CASSSWTSGGSGELFF. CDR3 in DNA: TGTGCCAGCAGCTCGTGGACTAGCGGGGGAAGCGGGGAGCTGTTTTTT.

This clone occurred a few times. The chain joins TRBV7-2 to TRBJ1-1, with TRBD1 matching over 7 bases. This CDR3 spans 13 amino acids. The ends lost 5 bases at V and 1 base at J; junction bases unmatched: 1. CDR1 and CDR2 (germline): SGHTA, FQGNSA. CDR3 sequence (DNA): TGTGCCAGCAGCCGACAGGGGAACACTGAAGCTTTCTTT. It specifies CASSRQGNTEAFF.

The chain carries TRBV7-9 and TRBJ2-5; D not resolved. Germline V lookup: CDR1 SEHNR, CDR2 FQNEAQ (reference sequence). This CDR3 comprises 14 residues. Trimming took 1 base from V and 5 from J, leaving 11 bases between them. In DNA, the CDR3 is TGTGCCAGCAGCTTAGAACCTTTAGGGGAGACCCAGTACTTC. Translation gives CASSLEPLGETQYF.

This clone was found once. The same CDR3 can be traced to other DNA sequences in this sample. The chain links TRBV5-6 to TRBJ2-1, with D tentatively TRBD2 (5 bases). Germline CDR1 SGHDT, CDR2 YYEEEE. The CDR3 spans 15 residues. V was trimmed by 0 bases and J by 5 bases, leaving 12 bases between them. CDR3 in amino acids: CASSLGLAEDNEQFF. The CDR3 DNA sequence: TGTGCCAGCAGCTTGGGTCTAGCAGAAGACAATGAGCAGTTCTTC.

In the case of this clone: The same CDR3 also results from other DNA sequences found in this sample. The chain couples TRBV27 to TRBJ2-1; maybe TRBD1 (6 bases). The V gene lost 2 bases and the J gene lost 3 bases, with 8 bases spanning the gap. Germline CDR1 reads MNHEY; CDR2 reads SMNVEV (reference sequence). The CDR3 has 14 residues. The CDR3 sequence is CASSLTGIYNEQFF. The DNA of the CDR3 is TGTGCCAGCAGTTTAACAGGGATCTACAATGAGCAGTTCTTC.

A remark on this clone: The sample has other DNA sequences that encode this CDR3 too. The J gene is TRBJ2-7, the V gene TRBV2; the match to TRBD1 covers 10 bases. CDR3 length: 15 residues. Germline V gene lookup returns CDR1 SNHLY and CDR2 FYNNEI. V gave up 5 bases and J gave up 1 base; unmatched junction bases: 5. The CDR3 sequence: CASSPGGQGSYEQYF. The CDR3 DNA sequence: TGTGCCAGCAGTCCCGGGGGACAGGGGTCCTACGAGCAGTACTTC.

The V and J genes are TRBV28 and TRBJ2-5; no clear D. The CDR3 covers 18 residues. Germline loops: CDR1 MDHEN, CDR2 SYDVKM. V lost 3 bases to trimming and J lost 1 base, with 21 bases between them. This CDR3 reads CASSFLMSGSIIQETQYF. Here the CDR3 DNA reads TGTGCCAGCAGTTTTCTGATGAGTGGGTCTATCATCCAAGAGACCCAGTACTTC.

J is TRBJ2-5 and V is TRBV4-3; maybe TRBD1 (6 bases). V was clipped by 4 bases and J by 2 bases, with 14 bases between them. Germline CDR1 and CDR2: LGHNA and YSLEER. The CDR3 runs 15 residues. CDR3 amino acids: CASSLLTGKQETQYF. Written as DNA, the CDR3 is TGCGCCAGCAGCCTGCTTACAGGGAAGCAAGAGACCCAGTACTTC.

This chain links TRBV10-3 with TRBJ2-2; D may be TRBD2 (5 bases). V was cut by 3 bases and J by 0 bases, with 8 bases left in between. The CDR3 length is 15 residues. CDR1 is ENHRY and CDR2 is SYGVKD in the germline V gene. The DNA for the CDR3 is TGTGCCATCAGTGACCCGGGAACGAACACCGGGGAGCTGTTTTTT. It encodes CAISDPGTNTGELFF.

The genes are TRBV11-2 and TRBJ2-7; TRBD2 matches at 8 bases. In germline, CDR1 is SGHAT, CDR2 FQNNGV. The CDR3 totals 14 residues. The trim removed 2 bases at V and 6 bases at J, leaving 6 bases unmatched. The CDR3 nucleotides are TGTGCCAGCAGCTTAACGGGAGGGCCGGGCGAGCAGTACTTC. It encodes CASSLTGGPGEQYF.

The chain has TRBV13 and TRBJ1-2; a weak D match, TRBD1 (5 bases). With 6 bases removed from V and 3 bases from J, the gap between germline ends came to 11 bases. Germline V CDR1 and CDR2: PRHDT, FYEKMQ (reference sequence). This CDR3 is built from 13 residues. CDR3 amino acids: CASSRRGDYGYTF. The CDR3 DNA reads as TGTGCCAGCAGTCGGAGGGGTGACTATGGCTACACCTTC.

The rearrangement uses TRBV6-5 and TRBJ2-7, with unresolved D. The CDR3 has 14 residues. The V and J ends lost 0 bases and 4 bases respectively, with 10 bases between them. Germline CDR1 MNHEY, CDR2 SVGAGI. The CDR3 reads CASSYSISEYEQYF. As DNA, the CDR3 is TGTGCCAGCAGTTACTCGATATCGGAATACGAGCAGTACTTC.

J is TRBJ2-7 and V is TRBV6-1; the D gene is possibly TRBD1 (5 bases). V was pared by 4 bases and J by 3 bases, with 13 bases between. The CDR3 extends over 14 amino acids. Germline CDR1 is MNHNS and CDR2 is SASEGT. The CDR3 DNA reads TGTGCCAGCAGTGTGGGGCTGTCCAGCTACGAGCAGTACTTC. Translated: CASSVGLSSYEQYF.